This T cell receptor beta chain was documented in a study of CD8 T cells in ankylosing spondylitis. Study-wide results and limits: Within ankylosing spondylitis blood, a TCR beta motif made up of several highly homologous variants appeared to be characteristic. As for the disease-linked clones, they showed a CD8+ phenotype and occurred at relatively low frequencies in peripheral blood. Matched ankylosing spondylitis synovial fluid reportedly contained a significantly enriched population of disease-linked clones. Some motif variants had been reported before (in reactive arthritis synovial fluid and blood).

In this sample, this clonotype turned up a few times. The antigen is unknown. TCRdb reprocessed the 5' RACE reads via MiXCR and lists one record per CDR3 protein. The table includes roughly 280,000 distinct CDR3 sequences, around 20% detected once. CDR3 length: 16 residues. The trim removed 4 bases at V and 3 bases at J, leaving 10 bases unmatched. In germline, CDR1 is SGHDT, CDR2 YYEEEE. J is TRBJ2-7 and V is TRBV5-6; TRBD1 matches at 10 bases. The source of this sequence is a male donor with ankylosing spondylitis or in good health (not recorded which). Sample: blood, either unsorted or a sorted T cell fraction (not recorded which). The CDR3 DNA sequence: TGTGCCAGCAGCCTAACCGGGACAGGGGCCCTCTACGAGCAGTACGTC. Translation: CASSLTGTGALYEQYV.